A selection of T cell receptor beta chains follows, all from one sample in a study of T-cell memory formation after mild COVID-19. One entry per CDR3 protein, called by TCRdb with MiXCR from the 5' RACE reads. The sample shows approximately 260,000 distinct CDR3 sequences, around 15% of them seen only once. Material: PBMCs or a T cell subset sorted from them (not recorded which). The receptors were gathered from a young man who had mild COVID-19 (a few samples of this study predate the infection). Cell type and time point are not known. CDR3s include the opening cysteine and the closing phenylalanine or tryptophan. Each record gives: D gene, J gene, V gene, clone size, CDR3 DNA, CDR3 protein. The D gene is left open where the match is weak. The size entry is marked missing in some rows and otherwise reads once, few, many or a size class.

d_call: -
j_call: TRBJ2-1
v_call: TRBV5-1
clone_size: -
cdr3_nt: TGCGCCAGCAGGTGGTACAATGAGCAGTTCTTC
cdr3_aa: CASRWYNEQFF

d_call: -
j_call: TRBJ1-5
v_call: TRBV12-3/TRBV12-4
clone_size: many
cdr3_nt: TGTGCCAGCAGTTGGGGGCTCGGGCAGCCCCAGCATTTT
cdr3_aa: CASSWGLGQPQHF

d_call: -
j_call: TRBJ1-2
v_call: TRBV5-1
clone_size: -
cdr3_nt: TGCGCCAGCAGCGGCATGGGTCAGAACTATGGCTACACCTTC
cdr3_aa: CASSGMGQNYGYTF

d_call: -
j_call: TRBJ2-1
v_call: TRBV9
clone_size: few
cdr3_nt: TGTGCCAGCAGCCCCCGATATGAGGCGTGGGGCAATGAGCAGTTCTTC
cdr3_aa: CASSPRYEAWGNEQFF

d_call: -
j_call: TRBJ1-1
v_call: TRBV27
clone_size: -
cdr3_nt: TGTGCCAGCAGCCCTTTAGTGGGGGCTAGGACTGAAGCTTTCTTT
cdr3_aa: CASSPLVGARTEAFF

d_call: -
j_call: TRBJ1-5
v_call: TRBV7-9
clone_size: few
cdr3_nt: TGTGCCAGCAGCCTGTCTACGCAGGGTTACCAGCCCCAGCATTTT
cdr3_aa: CASSLSTQGYQPQHF

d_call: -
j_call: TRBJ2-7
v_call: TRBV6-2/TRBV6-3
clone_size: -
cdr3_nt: TGTGCCAGCAGTAACCCCGGGGGAATCTACGAGCAGTACTTC
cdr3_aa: CASSNPGGIYEQYF

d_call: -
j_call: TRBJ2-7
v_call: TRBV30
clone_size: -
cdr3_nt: TGTGCCTGGATCAGGAGGGGAGCCCGAACCTACGAGCAGTACTTC
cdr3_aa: CAWIRRGARTYEQYF

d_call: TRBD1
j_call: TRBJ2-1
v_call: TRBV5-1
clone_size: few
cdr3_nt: TGCGCCAGCAGCTTGGAGGGGACAGGGTACAATGAGCAGTTCTTC
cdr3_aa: CASSLEGTGYNEQFF

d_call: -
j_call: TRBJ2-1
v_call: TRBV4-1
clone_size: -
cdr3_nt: TGCGCCAGCAGCCAAGATGGTTCGGCGGATGAGCAGTTCTTC
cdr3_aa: CASSQDGSADEQFF

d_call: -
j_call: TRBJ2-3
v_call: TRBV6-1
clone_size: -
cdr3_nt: TGTGCCAGCAGATGGATACGCGATACGCAGTATTTT
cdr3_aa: CASRWIRDTQYF

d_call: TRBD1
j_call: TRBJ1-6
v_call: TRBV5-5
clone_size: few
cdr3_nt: TGTGCCAGCAGCTTCGGACAGGGCAGGAACTATAATTCACCCCTCCACTTT
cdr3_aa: CASSFGQGRNYNSPLHF

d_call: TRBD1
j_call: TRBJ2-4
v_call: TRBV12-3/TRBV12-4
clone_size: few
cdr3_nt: TGTGCCAGCAGCCTAACAGGGGGCGCATCCAAAAACATTCAGTACTTC
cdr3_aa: CASSLTGGASKNIQYF

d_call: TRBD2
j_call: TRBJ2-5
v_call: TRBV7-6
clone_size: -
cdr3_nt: TGTGCCAGCAGCTTAGTGGGGATAGCGGGGGGCGAAGAGACCCAGTACTTC
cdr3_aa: CASSLVGIAGGEETQYF